Each of the 16 T cell receptor beta chains below was sequenced from the same sample in a study of blood T cell repertoires in COVID-19. Data came from immunoSEQ multiplex PCR; TCRdb stores just in-frame clones and leaves some out. The sample contains about 70,000 clones, approximately 80% of which appear only once. Sequenced sample: peripheral blood. These receptors originate from an older man who had recovered from COVID-19.

The chain has TRBV4-2 and TRBJ2-3; the D gene is possibly TRBD2 (6 bases). Deletions cut 4 bases from V and 5 bases from J, with 13 bases between. The CDR3 extends over 14 amino acids. Germline CDR1 reads LGHNA; CDR2 reads YNFKEQ. CDR3 in amino acids: CASSLEVAEDTQYF. For the CDR3, the DNA is TGTGCCAGCAGCCTGGAGGTAGCGGAAGATACGCAGTATTTT.

This sequence joins TRBV7-6 and TRBJ2-5; D is possibly TRBD2 (6 bases). The CDR3 extends over 16 amino acids. Trimming took off 1 base at V and 3 bases at J, with 15 bases between the two ends. The germline gives CDR1 SGHVS, CDR2 FNYEAQ. The CDR3 region is CASSLGGGLREETQYF. The CDR3 coding sequence is TGTGCCAGCAGCTTAGGGGGAGGACTAAGGGAAGAGACCCAGTACTTC.

This chain uses TRBV27 with TRBJ2-7; 12 positions match TRBD1. V was pared by 6 bases and J by 3 bases, with 12 bases of the junction left unmatched. This CDR3 has 17 residues. Germline CDR1 and CDR2: MNHEY and SMNVEV (reference sequence). CDR3 loop: CASRRGTGGEHDYEQYF. CDR3 sequence (DNA): TGTGCCAGCAGACGAGGGACAGGGGGCGAACATGACTACGAGCAGTACTTC.

The chain carries TRBV30 and TRBJ1-2; 7 bases match TRBD1. V lost 2 bases and J lost 5; bases outside the gene matches: 8. This CDR3 region has 14 residues. Germline loops: CDR1 GTSNPN, CDR2 SVGIG (reference sequence). In DNA, the CDR3 is TGTGCCTGGAGTAGGCAGGGGGTTTGGTATGGCTACACCTTC. It yields the protein CAWSRQGVWYGYTF.

V gene TRBV29-1 combines with J gene TRBJ2-7; D is perhaps TRBD1 (6 bases). Germline V gene sequence: CDR1 SQVTM, CDR2 ANQGSEA. This CDR3 has 14 residues. V gave up 4 bases and J gave up 5 bases, with 18 bases separating them. This chain's CDR3 is CSVARDKVNNEQYF. The CDR3 DNA sequence: TGCAGCGTTGCCCGGGACAAGGTGAATAACGAGCAGTACTTC.

This chain joins TRBV18 and TRBJ1-1; 9 bases match TRBD1. There are 13 residues in the CDR3. CDR1 and CDR2 from the germline V gene are KGHSH and LQKENI. V lost 1 base to trimming and J lost 8 bases; unmatched junction nucleotides: 2. Here the CDR3 DNA reads TGTGCCAGCTCACCACTGACAGGGGGGGAAGCTTTCTTT. It translates to CASSPLTGGEAFF.

The chain joins TRBV29-1 to TRBJ1-2; 8 bases line up with TRBD1. CDR3 length: 15 amino acids. Trimming removed 4 bases from V and 5 bases from J; junction bases left unmatched: 12. CDR1 is SQVTM, CDR2 ANQGSEA, per germline. The CDR3 bases are TGCAGCGTTGTGGGGCAGGGGGCGGTGGAATATGGCTACACCTTC. As protein: CSVVGQGAVEYGYTF.

The V call is TRBV6-5, the J call TRBJ2-4, with TRBD1 identical over 9 bases. The CDR3 has 14 amino acids. In germline, CDR1 is MNHEY, CDR2 SVGAGI. V was pared by 10 bases and J by 6 bases, with 10 bases of the junction left unmatched. Here the CDR3 reads CATGTGGARNIQYF. The CDR3 DNA reads as TGTGCCACTGGAACAGGGGGCGCGAGAAACATTCAGTACTTC.

The V and J genes are TRBV5-1 and TRBJ2-3; 11 bases line up with TRBD1. Germline CDR1 is SGHRS and CDR2 is YFSETQ. V shed 4 bases, J shed 4 bases, and the junction held 11 bases outside the gene matches. This CDR3 is 17 amino acids long. CDR3 sequence (DNA): TGCGCCAGCAGCGTACAGTCCCCGGGACAGGGGGCAGATACGCAGTATTTT. Protein product: CASSVQSPGQGADTQYF.

Here the CDR3 DNA reads TGTGCCAGCAGTACCCCCGGGACAGGAAGCGAGGAAGCTTTCTTT. Protein sequence: CASSTPGTGSEEAFF. The rearrangement joins TRBV28 to TRBJ1-1; 8 bases line up with TRBD1. The CDR3 is made up of 15 amino acids. The V gene end was trimmed by 5 bases and the J gene end by 8 bases; junction bases not matched to a gene: 13. Germline V CDR1 and CDR2: MDHEN, SYDVKM.

The chain carries TRBV5-1 and TRBJ2-7, with TRBD1 matching 7 bases. V dropped 2 bases and J dropped 2; count of bases not matched to a gene: 7. The CDR3 spans 15 residues. The germline CDR1 and CDR2 sequences are SGHRS and YFSETQ. This CDR3 reads CASSFGTDGTYEQYF. The CDR3 nucleotides are TGCGCCAGCAGCTTTGGGACAGACGGGACCTACGAGCAGTACTTC.

The V call is TRBV6-4, the J call TRBJ2-1; TRBD2 matches 8 bases. This CDR3 spans 13 amino acids. Trimming took 3 bases from V and 15 from J; bases not matched to a gene: 10. In germline, CDR1 is MRHNA, CDR2 SNTAGT. Written as DNA, the CDR3 is TGTGCCAGCAGTGAGGGGCTGACGGGAGGGCTGTTCTTC. It specifies CASSEGLTGGLFF.

V gene TRBV4-2 combines with J gene TRBJ1-4, with D maybe TRBD1 (5 bases). Per the germline V gene, CDR1 is LGHNA and CDR2 is YNFKEQ. Trimming shortened V by 0 bases and J by 5 bases, and 10 bases separated the two germline ends. This CDR3 spans 15 amino acids. The CDR3 DNA is TGTGCCAGCAGCCAAGAAATGGGGGGGAATGAAAAACTGTTTTTT. Translated: CASSQEMGGNEKLFF.

The chain uses TRBV4-3 and TRBJ1-2, with a weak D call TRBD1 (6 bases). The ends were cut back, 3 bases at V and 8 bases at J, with 19 bases in the middle. CDR1 LGHNA and CDR2 YSLEER come from the germline V gene. CDR3 size: 15 residues. In nucleotides, the CDR3 is TGCGCCAGCAGCCAGGCAGGGGCCGCCGAAGGGGGCTACACCTTC. Encoded protein: CASSQAGAAEGGYTF.

The chain recombines TRBV6-5 with TRBJ1-1; maybe TRBD1 (5 bases). Per germline, CDR1 MNHEY and CDR2 SVGAGI. This CDR3 region has 14 residues. Trimming took 8 bases from V and 3 from J, leaving 16 bases between them. CDR3 DNA: TGTGCCAGCTTCACATTCCGGGGGGACACTGAAGCTTTCTTT. This gives the protein CASFTFRGDTEAFF.

This clone was seen just once. This chain joins TRBV7-9 and TRBJ2-5, with D perhaps TRBD1 (6 bases). The CDR3 is 13 amino acids. V shed 5 bases and J shed 5 bases, with 12 bases lying between them. CDR1 and CDR2 (germline): SEHNR, FQNEAQ (reference sequence). CDR3 sequence reads: CASSSTGMETQYF. CDR3 DNA sequence: TGTGCCAGCAGCAGTACAGGGATGGAGACCCAGTACTTC.